These 23 T cell receptor beta chains share one sample of origin, sequenced in a study of T-cell reconstitution after alpha-beta-depleted transplantation in children (dated by TCRdb to about 2016). Preparation of the library involved PCR. The sequencer was an Illumina HiSeq 2500. To normalize quantification of the TCRbeta repertoire, the TCR libraries were built with molecular barcoding that relied on unique molecular identifiers. The public reads were reprocessed in TCRdb via fastp at Q25 and MiXCR, keeping in-frame beta chains. Each CDR3 protein gets just one entry, which takes the most common genes and DNA from the rows behind it. The sample profile shows about 600,000 distinct CDR3 sequences; 10% to 15% of them were found once. 2.2% of the sample lies in the top ten. The sample's treatment or condition label, in plain terms: allogeneic hematopoietic cell transplantation with graft depleted of TCRalphabeta T cells and CD19 B cells.

The source material was PBMCs, mostly from graft donor cells, sampled 360 days after TCRalphabeta/CD19-depleted stem cell transplant. All receptors derive from a male patient between 10 and 17 years old who had a stem cell transplant for acute myeloid leukemia, so the T cells may come from the graft donor.

The chain is built from TRBV10-3 and TRBJ2-5, with 8 bases that match TRBD1. V lost 8 bases, J lost 3 bases, and 5 bases stayed unmatched. The CDR3 consists of 13 residues. Germline V gene data show CDR1 as ENHRY and CDR2 as SYGVKD. Here the CDR3 reads CAIAGQVKETQYF. The CDR3 nucleotides are TGTGCCATCGCGGGACAGGTTAAAGAGACCCAGTACTTC.

The gene calls are TRBV2 and TRBJ2-2; D may be TRBD2 (6 bases). The germline CDR1 and CDR2 sequences are SNHLY and FYNNEI. Trimming pared 5 bases from V and 2 bases from J, leaving 21 bases between. This CDR3 comprises 18 residues. CDR3 in amino acids: CASSTQLTGTPNTGELFF. CDR3 DNA: TGTGCCAGCAGTACCCAATTAACCGGGACTCCTAACACCGGGGAGCTGTTTTTT.

This clonotype has ten or more counts. J is TRBJ2-4 and V is TRBV7-6, with TRBD2 identical over 8 bases. After removal of 5 bases from V and 0 bases from J, the junction contained 3 bases not matched to a gene. The germline V gene has CDR1 SGHVS and CDR2 FNYEAQ. This CDR3 contains 15 residues. CDR3 DNA sequence: TGTGCCAGCAGCCCCCTAGCGGGAGCCAAAAACATTCAGTACTTC. Its translation: CASSPLAGAKNIQYF.

The rearrangement joins TRBV25-1 to TRBJ2-7; possibly TRBD2 for D (6 bases). The CDR3 has 14 residues. V gave up 1 base and J gave up 9 bases, with 16 bases separating them. Germline lookup yields CDR1 MGHDK and CDR2 SYGVNS. The CDR3 DNA reads as TGTGCCAGCAGTGAATTCGGGGGTCGGGGACGGCAGTACTTC. Encoded protein: CASSEFGGRGRQYF.

This clonotype was observed a handful of times. The V gene is TRBV19, the J gene TRBJ1-1; no clear D gene. V lost 9 bases and J 5 bases, leaving 7 bases between the germline ends. From germline, CDR1 is LNHDA and CDR2 SQIVND (reference sequence). This CDR3 is built from 10 residues. The CDR3 nucleotides are TGTGCCAGCCGGTCGACTGAAGCTTTCTTT. It codes for CASRSTEAFF.

This clonotype was observed at least ten times. The V and J genes are TRBV12-3 or TRBV12-4 and TRBJ2-1; TRBD2 matches at 8 bases. Unmatched junction bases numbered 10, after V lost 7 bases and J lost 5 bases. This CDR3 has 15 amino acids. The CDR3 DNA sequence: TGTGCCAGCACCATCAGCGGGAGTTTCAACAATGAGCAGTTCTTC. Its protein is CASTISGSFNNEQFF.

The table lists this clonotype with a few counts. The V call is TRBV27, the J call TRBJ2-7, with D possibly being TRBD2 (6 bases). The V end lost 5 bases, the J end lost 4 bases, and 18 bases lay between the germline ends. CDR1 and CDR2 from the germline V gene are MNHEY and SMNVEV (reference sequence). The CDR3 spans 15 residues. The CDR3 protein is CASSRSRDSAYEQYF. The CDR3 nucleotides read TGTGCCAGCAGTCGAAGCCGGGACTCAGCTTACGAGCAGTACTTC.

This clonotype appeared a few times. At one boundary the junction diverges from the germline segment, which might be a read error. The chain is built from TRBV7-7 and TRBJ2-5; 12 bases are shared with TRBD1. CDR3 length: 15 amino acids. CDR1 and CDR2 (germline): SSHAT, FNYEAQ (reference sequence). CDR3 sequence (DNA): TGTGCTAGCAGCTTGCCGGGACAGGGGGCTGAGACCCAGTACTTC. Translation: CASSLPGQGAETQYF.

This clonotype was counted ten times or more. J is TRBJ2-3 and V is TRBV20-1; 8 nucleotides align to TRBD2. After removal of 3 bases from V and 2 bases from J, the junction contained 7 bases not matched to a gene. The CDR3 extends over 15 amino acids. The germline V gene encodes CDR1 DFQATT and CDR2 SNEGSKA (reference sequence). Written as DNA, the CDR3 is TGCAGTGCTAGCTGGCTAGCGGGCCACACAGATACGCAGTATTTT. Encoded protein: CSASWLAGHTDTQYF.

This clonotype was seen more than once but under ten times. This rearrangement joins TRBV2 to TRBJ2-5; no clear D. CDR1 and CDR2 from the germline V gene are SNHLY and FYNNEI. Trimming removed 10 bases at V and 4 bases at J, with 19 bases between. The CDR3 has 14 residues. CDR3 residues: CATQRRIYLETQYF. The CDR3 DNA follows: TGTGCCACCCAACGTAGAATTTATTTAGAGACCCAGTACTTC. Supplemented by reference TRBV2 and TRBJ2-5, the full variable domain reads EPEVTQTPSHQVTQMGQEVILRCVPISNHLYFYWYRQILGQKVEFLVSFYNNEISEKSEIFDDQFSVERPDGSNFTLKIRSTKLEDSAMYFCATQRRIYLETQYFGPGTRLLVL.

The CDR3 is CASSQDPGQWGEQFF. In nucleotides, the CDR3 is TGTGCCAGCAGCCAAGACCCGGGGCAGTGGGGTGAGCAGTTCTTC. The chain couples TRBV14 to TRBJ2-1, with D perhaps matching TRBD1 or TRBD2 (5 bases each). Germline V gives CDR1 SGHDN, CDR2 FVKESK. CDR3 length: 15 residues. V lost 0 bases and J 9 bases, leaving 15 bases between the germline ends.

This rearrangement joins TRBV6-2 or TRBV6-3 to TRBJ2-3; possibly TRBD1 for D (6 bases). Germline V gives CDR1 MNHEY, CDR2 SVGEGT. V was pared by 0 bases and J by 12 bases, with 13 bases between. CDR3 length equals 13 residues. The CDR3 DNA sequence: TGTGCCAGCAGTTACTCCCCTAAGGGGGAACAGTATTTT. Amino acid sequence: CASSYSPKGEQYF.

The chain combines TRBV6-1 with TRBJ1-5; D might be TRBD1 (5 bases). CDR3 length: 15 amino acids. Trimming stripped 5 bases from V and 0 bases from J, with 11 bases between. The germline CDR1 and CDR2 sequences are MNHNS and SASEGT. CDR3 loop: CASSRGLLSNQPQHF. CDR3 DNA: TGTGCCAGCAGTAGGGGCCTTCTTAGCAATCAGCCCCAGCATTTT.

V usage is TRBV7-3 and J usage is TRBJ2-3, with 12 nucleotides matching TRBD1. Looked up from germline, CDR1 is SGHTA and CDR2 is FQGTGA. V gave up 3 bases and J gave up 6 bases; unmatched junction bases: 10. This CDR3 has 17 amino acids. CDR3 amino acids: CASSFWGTGGSGDTQYF. CDR3 nucleotide sequence: TGTGCCAGCAGCTTTTGGGGGACAGGGGGCTCAGGTGATACGCAGTATTTT. The full variable domain, rest sourced from reference TRBV7-3 and TRBJ2-3, is GAGVSQTPSNKVTEKGKYVELRCDPISGHTALYWYRQSLGQGPEFLIYFQGTGAADDSGLPNDRFFAVRPEGSVSTLKIQRTERGDSAVYLCASSFWGTGGSGDTQYFGPGTRLTVL.

This clonotype has just a few counts. The gene calls are TRBV11-2 and TRBJ2-2, with D possibly being TRBD1 (6 bases). Trimming left V 5 bases short and J 10 bases short, with 26 bases between. This CDR3 has 17 amino acids. Germline V lookup: CDR1 SGHAT, CDR2 FQNNGV. The CDR3 DNA reads as TGTGCCAGCAGCATACCTCGGGGCAGGGGTCTGATAAAGGAGCTGTTTTTT. It specifies CASSIPRGRGLIKELFF.

The chain couples TRBV11-2 to TRBJ2-2, with 7 bases that match TRBD1. CDR1 and CDR2 (germline): SGHAT, FQNNGV. V gave up 5 bases and J gave up 2 bases; unmatched junction bases: 8. The CDR3 spans 16 residues. The CDR3 protein is CASSHRTGDNTGELFF. In nucleotides, the CDR3 is TGTGCCAGCAGCCATCGGACAGGCGATAACACCGGGGAGCTGTTTTTT.

This sequence joins TRBV6-1 and TRBJ2-1, with TRBD2 matching over 7 bases. This CDR3 contains 15 residues. In germline, CDR1 is MNHNS, CDR2 SASEGT. Trimming removed 5 bases from V and 0 bases from J; junction bases left unmatched: 4. In DNA, the CDR3 is TGTGCCAGCAGTATTAGCGGGTACTCCTACAATGAGCAGTTCTTC. Amino acid sequence: CASSISGYSYNEQFF.

This clonotype showed up just a few times. The chain carries TRBV7-9 and TRBJ2-7; the D gene could be TRBD1 or TRBD2 (5 bases each). Trimming left V 5 bases short and J 5 bases short, with 16 bases between. From germline, CDR1 is SEHNR and CDR2 FQNEAQ (reference sequence). This CDR3 has 14 amino acids. The CDR3 here is CASSALGRADEQYF. CDR3 DNA sequence: TGTGCCAGCAGCGCTCTGGGGCGAGCGGACGAGCAGTACTTC.

This clonotype was found many times. The rearrangement links TRBV28 to TRBJ2-3, with 8 bases fitting TRBD1. The V and J ends lost 0 bases and 3 bases, in that order; junction bases with no gene match: 5. Per germline, CDR1 MDHEN and CDR2 SYDVKM. This CDR3 has 16 amino acids. DNA for the CDR3: TGTGCCAGCAGTTTATGGCAGGGGGCAGGGACAGATACGCAGTATTTT. Protein sequence: CASSLWQGAGTDTQYF.

This clonotype showed up just a few times. The chain employs TRBV7-7 and TRBJ2-7; 8 nucleotides align to TRBD1. The CDR3 extends over 12 amino acids. Germline V CDR1 and CDR2: SSHAT, FNYEAQ (reference sequence). The CDR3: CAKPGQAYEQYF. The CDR3 DNA reads as TGTGCGAAACCGGGACAGGCCTACGAGCAGTACTTC.

This clonotype appeared once. The V call is TRBV7-3, the J call TRBJ2-7, with 15 bases that match TRBD2. Germline V lookup: CDR1 SGHTA, CDR2 FQGTGA. J gave up 6 bases and V 5 bases, and 8 bases lay outside the gene matches. There are 16 residues in the CDR3. CDR3 sequence (DNA): TGTGCCAGCAGCCTTATCGGGACTAGCGGGAGGAGCGAGCAGTACTTC. The encoded protein is CASSLIGTSGRSEQYF.

This clonotype was detected ten times or more. The chain has TRBV7-9 and TRBJ2-7, with a tentative D call TRBD2 (6 bases). The CDR3 sequence is 15 residues long. Germline V gene lookup returns CDR1 SEHNR and CDR2 FQNEAQ (reference sequence). The V and J ends lost 5 bases and 2 bases respectively, with 16 bases between them. The DNA of the CDR3 is TGTGCCAGCAGCCCGGTGCGACGGGAGACCTACGAGCAGTACTTC. Protein product: CASSPVRRETYEQYF.

At least ten counts were recorded for this clonotype. The chain employs TRBV5-1 and TRBJ2-7; D may be TRBD1 (7 bases). The CDR3 has 15 amino acids. Germline V gene lookup returns CDR1 SGHRS and CDR2 YFSETQ. Trimming removed 2 bases at V and 3 bases at J, with 15 bases between. CDR3: CASSFRQGLHYEQYF. In DNA, the CDR3 is TGCGCCAGCAGCTTCCGACAGGGACTCCACTACGAGCAGTACTTC.